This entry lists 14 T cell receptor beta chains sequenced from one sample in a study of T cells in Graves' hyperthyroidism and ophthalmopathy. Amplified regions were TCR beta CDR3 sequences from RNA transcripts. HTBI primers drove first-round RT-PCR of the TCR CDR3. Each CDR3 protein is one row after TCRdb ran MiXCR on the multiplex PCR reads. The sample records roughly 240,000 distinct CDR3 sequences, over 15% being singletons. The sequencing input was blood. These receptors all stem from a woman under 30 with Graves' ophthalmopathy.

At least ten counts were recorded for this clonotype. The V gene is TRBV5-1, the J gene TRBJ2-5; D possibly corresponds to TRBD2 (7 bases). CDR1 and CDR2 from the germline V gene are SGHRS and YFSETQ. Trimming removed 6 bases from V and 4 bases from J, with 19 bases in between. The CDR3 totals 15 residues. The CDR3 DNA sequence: TGCGCCAGCAACCCATCCGGGGGGCCAGGAGAGACCCAGTACTTC. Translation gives CASNPSGGPGETQYF.

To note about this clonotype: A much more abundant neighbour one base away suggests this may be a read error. The CDR3 loop reads CASGGILDEQYF. Written as DNA, the CDR3 is TGTGCCAGCGGTGGGATTCTAGACGAGCAGTACTTC. The chain has TRBV6-1 and TRBJ2-7; no reliable D call. Germline values: CDR1 MNHNS, CDR2 SASEGT. CDR3 size: 12 residues. The ends were cut back, 8 bases at V and 5 bases at J, with 13 bases in the middle.

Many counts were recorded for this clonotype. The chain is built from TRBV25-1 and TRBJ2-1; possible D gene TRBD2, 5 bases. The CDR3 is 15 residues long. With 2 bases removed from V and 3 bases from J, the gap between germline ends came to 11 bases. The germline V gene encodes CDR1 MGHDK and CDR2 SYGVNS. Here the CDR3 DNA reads TGTGCCAGCAGTGAAATGGTAGGGAGCTACAATGAGCAGTTCTTC. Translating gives CASSEMVGSYNEQFF. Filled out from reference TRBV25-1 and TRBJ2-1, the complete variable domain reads EADIYQTPRYLVIGTGKKITLECSQTMGHDKMYWYQQDPGMELHLIHYSYGVNSTEKGDLSSESTVSRIRTEHFPLTLESARPSHTSQYLCASSEMVGSYNEQFFGPGTRLTVL.

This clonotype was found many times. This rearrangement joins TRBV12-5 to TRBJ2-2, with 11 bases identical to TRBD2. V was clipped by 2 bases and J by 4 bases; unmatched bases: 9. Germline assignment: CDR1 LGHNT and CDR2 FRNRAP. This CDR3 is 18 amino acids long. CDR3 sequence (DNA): TGTGCTAGTGGTTTGCCCCAACTAGCGGGGGTATTCACCGGGGAGCTGTTTTTT. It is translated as CASGLPQLAGVFTGELFF.

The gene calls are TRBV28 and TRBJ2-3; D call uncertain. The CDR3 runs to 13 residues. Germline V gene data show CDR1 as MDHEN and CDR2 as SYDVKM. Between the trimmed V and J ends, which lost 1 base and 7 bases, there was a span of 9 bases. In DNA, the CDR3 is TGTGCCAGCAGTTTATCAAGCTCAAATACGCAGTATTTT. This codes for CASSLSSSNTQYF.

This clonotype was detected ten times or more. The CDR3 sequence is CASSLSRGSGTGYSGYTF. The CDR3 DNA is TGCGCCAGCAGCCTTAGTAGAGGAAGCGGGACAGGGTACTCTGGCTACACCTTC. The V call is TRBV4-1, the J call TRBJ1-2; 9 bases are a match to TRBD1. Germline V gene data show CDR1 as MGHRA and CDR2 as YSYEKL. With V trimmed by 4 bases and J by 7 bases, 19 bases remained unmatched. This CDR3 comprises 18 residues.

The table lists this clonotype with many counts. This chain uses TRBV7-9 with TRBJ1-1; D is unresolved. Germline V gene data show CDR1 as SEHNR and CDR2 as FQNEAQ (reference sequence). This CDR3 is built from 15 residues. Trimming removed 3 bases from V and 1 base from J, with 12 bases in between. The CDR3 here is CASSLVGAGNTEAFF. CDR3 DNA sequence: TGTGCCAGCAGCTTGGTGGGCGCAGGGAACACTGAAGCTTTCTTT.

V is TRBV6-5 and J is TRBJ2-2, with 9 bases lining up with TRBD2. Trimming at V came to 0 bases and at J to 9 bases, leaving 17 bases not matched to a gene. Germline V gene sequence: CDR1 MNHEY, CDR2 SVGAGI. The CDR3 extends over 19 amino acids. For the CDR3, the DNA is TGTGCCAGCAGTTACTCGAAATTTGCGGGAGGGATCTCGGTCAGGGAGCTGTTTTTT. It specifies CASSYSKFAGGISVRELFF.

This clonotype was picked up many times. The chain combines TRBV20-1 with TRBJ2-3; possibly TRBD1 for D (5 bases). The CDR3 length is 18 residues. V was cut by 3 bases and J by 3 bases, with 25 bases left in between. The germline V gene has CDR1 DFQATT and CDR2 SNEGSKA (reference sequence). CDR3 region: CSASYRTAGTGYTDTQYF. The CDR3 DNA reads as TGCAGTGCTAGTTATCGGACCGCCGGAACAGGATATACAGATACGCAGTATTTT.

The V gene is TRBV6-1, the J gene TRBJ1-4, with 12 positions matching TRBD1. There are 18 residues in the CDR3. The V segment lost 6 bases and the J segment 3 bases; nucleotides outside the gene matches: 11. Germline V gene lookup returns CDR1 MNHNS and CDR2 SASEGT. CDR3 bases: TGTGCCAGCAGGCGCGGGACAGGGGGCGATTTGTCTAATGAAAAACTGTTTTTT. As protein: CASRRGTGGDLSNEKLFF.

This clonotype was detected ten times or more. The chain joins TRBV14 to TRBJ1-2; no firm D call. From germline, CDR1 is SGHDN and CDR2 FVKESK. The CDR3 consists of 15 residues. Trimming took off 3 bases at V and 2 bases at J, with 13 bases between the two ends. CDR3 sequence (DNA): TGTGCCAGCAGCCAGGCCTCAGGCCTCAACTATGGCTACACCTTC. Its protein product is CASSQASGLNYGYTF.

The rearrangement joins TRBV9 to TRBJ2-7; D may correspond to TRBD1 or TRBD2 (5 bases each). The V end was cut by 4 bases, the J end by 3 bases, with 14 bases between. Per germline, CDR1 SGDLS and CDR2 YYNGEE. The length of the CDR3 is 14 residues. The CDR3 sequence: CASSPGPQIYEQYF. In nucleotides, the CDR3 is TGTGCCAGCAGCCCGGGACCACAAATCTACGAGCAGTACTTC.

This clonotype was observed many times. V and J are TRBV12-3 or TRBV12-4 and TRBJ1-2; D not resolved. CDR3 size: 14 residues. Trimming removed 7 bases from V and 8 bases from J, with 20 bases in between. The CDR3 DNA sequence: TGTGCCAGCACCCCAGTTCCGGAGATCTACGGCTACACCTTC. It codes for CASTPVPEIYGYTF.

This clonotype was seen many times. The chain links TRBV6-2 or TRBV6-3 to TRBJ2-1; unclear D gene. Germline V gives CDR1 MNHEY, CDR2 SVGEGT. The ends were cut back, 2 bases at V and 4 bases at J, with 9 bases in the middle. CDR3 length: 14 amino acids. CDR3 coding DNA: TGTGCCAGCAGTTACACGGAGCGTTACAATGAGCAGTTCTTC. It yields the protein CASSYTERYNEQFF.